This TCR beta chain was captured by sequencing in a study of blood T cell repertoires in COVID-19. Turning to the study itself: Sources were T cells, B-cell-depleted T cells, or PBMCs; the material itself was cDNA or gDNA.

How the authors handled the data: Reference gene primer amplification yielded estimated nucleated cell counts. Repertoires were generated with immunoSEQ multiplex PCR, while TCRdb's copy carries only in-frame clones and drops some. For V, J and clone size, that table is used; D and trimming come from the DNA. The table lists 380,000 or so clones, roughly four fifths of them singletons. Sequences were obtained from peripheral blood. This receptor was taken from a human donor with acute or convalescent COVID-19. The donor label of this sample is uncertain.

CDR3 sequence: CASSRGAGELFF. In DNA form, the CDR3 reads TGTGCCAGCAGCCGCGGGGCCGGGGAGCTGTTTTTT. The V and J genes are TRBV6-5 and TRBJ2-2; TRBD2 might be the D (6 bases). The CDR3 sequence is 12 residues long. Deletions cut 6 bases from V and 6 bases from J, with 8 bases between. CDR1 is MNHEY, CDR2 SVGAGI, per germline.